Presented here are 27 T cell receptor beta chains from one specimen sequenced in a study of cytomegalovirus exposure and HLA in healthy donors. Researchers ran the PCR with 60 Vbeta and 13 Jbeta primers. Repertoires were generated with immunoSEQ multiplex PCR, while TCRdb's copy carries only in-frame clones and drops some. The sample includes 200,000 to 250,000 clones, 70% to 90% of them seen just once. The sample was PBMCs. The receptors stem from a human donor in good health.

The rearrangement uses TRBV5-1 and TRBJ1-1; the match to TRBD1 covers 9 bases. Germline V gene lookup returns CDR1 SGHRS and CDR2 YFSETQ. The CDR3 consists of 16 residues. The V segment lost 4 bases and the J segment 0 bases; nucleotides outside the gene matches: 7. The CDR3 here is CASSHRDRAMNTEAFF. In nucleotides, the CDR3 is TGCGCCAGCAGCCACAGGGACAGGGCTATGAACACTGAAGCTTTCTTT. Complete variable domain (other parts from reference TRBV5-1 and TRBJ1-1): KAGVTQTPRYLIKTRGQQVTLSCSPISGHRSVSWYQQTPGQGLQFLFEYFSETQRNKGNFPGRFSGRQFSNSRSEMNVSTLELGDSALYLCASSHRDRAMNTEAFFGQGTRLTVV.

In regard to this clone: This sample includes further DNA sequences coding for the same CDR3. The chain has TRBV18 and TRBJ2-2; D possibly corresponds to TRBD2 (6 bases). The length of the CDR3 is 16 residues. The V and J ends lost 0 bases and 3 bases respectively, with 11 bases between them. CDR1 and CDR2 (germline): KGHSH, LQKENI. CDR3 coding DNA: TGTGCCAGCTCACCACCGGGGGGACGGGACACCGGGGAGCTGTTTTTT. This gives the protein CASSPPGGRDTGELFF.

The chain links TRBV2 to TRBJ2-1; the D gene is possibly TRBD2 (5 bases). V shed 6 bases and J shed 4 bases, with 10 bases lying between them. There are 13 residues in the CDR3. Germline V gene data show CDR1 as SNHLY and CDR2 as FYNNEI. The CDR3 loop reads CASRGGSYNEQFF. The CDR3 region has the DNA TGTGCCAGCAGAGGTGGGAGTTACAATGAGCAGTTCTTC.

The V gene is TRBV9, the J gene TRBJ2-3, with a weak D call TRBD2 (5 bases). Trimming shortened V by 0 bases and J by 0 bases, and 11 bases separated the two germline ends. The CDR3 is 16 amino acids. CDR1 and CDR2 from the germline V gene are SGDLS and YYNGEE. CDR3 region: CASSVAPAASTDTQYF. Written as DNA, the CDR3 is TGTGCCAGCAGCGTAGCCCCAGCGGCTAGCACAGATACGCAGTATTTT.

For the CDR3, the DNA is TGTGCCACCAGCTTCTTTAGCGGGAGGGAAACAGATACGCAGTATTTT. It translates to CATSFFSGRETDTQYF. The chain combines TRBV15 with TRBJ2-3; 11 nucleotides match TRBD2. In germline, CDR1 is LNHNV, CDR2 YYDKDF (reference sequence). This CDR3 comprises 16 residues. V shed 5 bases and J 3 bases; nucleotides not matched to a gene: 7.

This rearrangement joins TRBV28 to TRBJ1-1; TRBD1 might be the D (5 bases). Trimming removed 6 bases from V and 4 bases from J, with 12 bases in between. In germline, CDR1 is MDHEN, CDR2 SYDVKM. The CDR3 spans 13 residues. This CDR3 reads CASRTGQGTEAFF. The DNA for the CDR3 is TGTGCCAGCAGAACTGGGCAGGGCACTGAAGCTTTCTTT.

The V gene is TRBV28, the J gene TRBJ2-3; 16 positions match TRBD2. The CDR3 is 18 amino acids. V trimming: 4 bases; J trimming: 1 base; junction bases outside the gene matches: 5. The V gene's germline CDR1 is MDHEN and CDR2 SYDVKM. The CDR3 loop reads CASSSGTSGRVGTDTQYF. CDR3 nucleotide sequence: TGTGCCAGCAGTTCCGGGACTAGCGGGAGGGTTGGCACAGATACGCAGTATTTT.

The CDR3 here is CASSEGLAGGYEQYF. The DNA for the CDR3 is TGTGCCAGCAGTGAGGGACTAGCGGGAGGCTACGAGCAGTACTTC. This rearrangement joins TRBV27 to TRBJ2-7; 15 bases are a match to TRBD2. V was pared by 5 bases and J by 3 bases, with 2 bases of the junction left unmatched. In germline, CDR1 is MNHEY, CDR2 SMNVEV (reference sequence). The CDR3 length is 15 residues.

The CDR3 DNA reads TGCGCCAGTACACAAAACCCGGGACTAGCGGGAGGGTCCAAAAACATTCAGTACTTC. Its translation is CASTQNPGLAGGSKNIQYF. The chain employs TRBV5-1 and TRBJ2-4; 16 bases line up with TRBD2. The CDR3 spans 19 residues. Trimming cost V 8 bases and J 2 bases; bases outside gene matches: 13. From germline, CDR1 is SGHRS and CDR2 YFSETQ.

The genes are TRBV6-1 and TRBJ2-1; 8 bases line up with TRBD2. Germline trimming cut 10 bases from V and 7 bases from J; bases unmatched to any gene: 15. In germline, CDR1 is MNHNS, CDR2 SASEGT. The CDR3 is 15 residues long. In DNA form, the CDR3 reads TGTGCCAACGCCTTGGGAAGCGGGAGTCTTAATGAGCAGTTCTTC. Translation gives CANALGSGSLNEQFF.

DNA for the CDR3: TGTGCTAGTGGTTTGGTAGCGGGAGGGGAAGGCGAGCAGTTCTTC. It translates to CASGLVAGGEGEQFF. This sequence joins TRBV12-5 and TRBJ2-1; 10 nucleotides align to TRBD2. CDR3 length: 15 amino acids. V lost 0 bases and J lost 10; bases outside the gene matches: 6. Germline V gene sequence: CDR1 LGHNT, CDR2 FRNRAP.

The chain joins TRBV5-1 to TRBJ2-5; 7 nucleotides match TRBD2. Germline loops: CDR1 SGHRS, CDR2 YFSETQ. There are 24 residues in the CDR3. The V segment lost 0 bases and the J segment 1 base; nucleotides outside the gene matches: 30. The CDR3 DNA reads TGCGCCAGCAGCTTGGCCATCGGCGGTGGATCGGGGGGAGAAGGAAGCGGCGGCCAAGAGACCCAGTACTTC. Its translation is CASSLAIGGGSGGEGSGGQETQYF. Based on the CDR3 plus reference TRBV5-1 and TRBJ2-5, the full variable domain is KAGVTQTPRYLIKTRGQQVTLSCSPISGHRSVSWYQQTPGQGLQFLFEYFSETQRNKGNFPGRFSGRQFSNSRSEMNVSTLELGDSALYLCASSLAIGGGSGGEGSGGQETQYFGPGTRLLVL.

The chain carries TRBV4-1 and TRBJ1-1; possibly TRBD1 for D (5 bases). This CDR3 contains 12 residues. V lost 3 bases and J lost 8, with 10 bases in between. Germline V gene sequence: CDR1 MGHRA, CDR2 YSYEKL. Here the CDR3 reads CASSQATEEAFF. For the CDR3, the DNA is TGCGCCAGCAGCCAGGCGACAGAAGAAGCTTTCTTT.

The V gene is TRBV30, the J gene TRBJ2-3; D possibly corresponds to TRBD2 (6 bases). V shed 0 bases and J shed 3 bases, with 16 bases lying between them. The CDR3 has 16 residues. CDR1 is GTSNPN, CDR2 SVGIG, per germline (reference sequence). Here the CDR3 reads CAWSVFSGGSTDTQYF. CDR3 DNA sequence: TGTGCCTGGAGTGTGTTTTCCGGAGGGAGTACAGATACGCAGTATTTT. The full variable domain, in which reference TRBV30 and TRBJ2-3 provide the parts outside the CDR3, is SQTIHQWPATLVQPVGSPLSLECTVEGTSNPNLYWYRQAAGRGLQLLFYSVGIGQISSEVPQNLSASRPQDRQFILSSKKLLLSDSGFYLCAWSVFSGGSTDTQYFGPGTRLTVL.

The sample holds one count of this clone. The chain uses TRBV5-4 and TRBJ2-7; TRBD1 matches at 8 bases. V shed 4 bases and J 0 bases; nucleotides not matched to a gene: 9. Germline values: CDR1 SGHNT, CDR2 YYREEE (reference sequence). This CDR3 is 16 amino acids long. The DNA for the CDR3 is TGTGCCAGCAGCCCACCCCCCGGACAGGGCTCCTACGAGCAGTACTTC. Protein: CASSPPPGQGSYEQYF.

J is TRBJ2-2 and V is TRBV19, with TRBD2 as a possible D gene (5 bases). Deletions cut 6 bases from V and 8 bases from J, with 16 bases between. The germline V gene encodes CDR1 LNHDA and CDR2 SQIVND (reference sequence). This CDR3 is 14 amino acids long. The CDR3 sequence: CASRADLRRGELFF. The CDR3 nucleotides are TGTGCCAGTAGAGCGGACCTCCGTAGAGGGGAGCTGTTTTTT.

This chain links TRBV5-1 with TRBJ1-3; no clear D. Germline loops: CDR1 SGHRS, CDR2 YFSETQ. The CDR3 runs 14 residues. The germline V and J ends were trimmed by 5 bases and 4 bases, with 13 bases remaining between them. This CDR3 is CASSPGEAGNTIYF. The CDR3 coding sequence is TGCGCCAGCAGTCCCGGGGAGGCGGGAAACACCATATATTTT.

The chain has TRBV9 and TRBJ2-7, with D maybe TRBD1 (6 bases). The CDR3 extends over 13 amino acids. Germline assignment: CDR1 SGDLS and CDR2 YYNGEE. Trimming took 3 bases from V and 6 from J, leaving 13 bases between them. Written as DNA, the CDR3 is TGTGCCAGCAGCGCCCCAGACAGGACCGAGCAGTACTTC. Residues: CASSAPDRTEQYF. Full variable domain (missing parts from reference TRBV9 and TRBJ2-7): DSGVTQTPKHLITATGQRVTLRCSPRSGDLSVYWYQQSLDQGLQFLIQYYNGEERAKGNILERFSAQQFPDLHSELNLSSLELGDSALYFCASSAPDRTEQYFGPGTRLTVT.

The gene calls are TRBV5-1 and TRBJ2-5; 8 nucleotides match TRBD1. The end of the DNA is better explained by TRBJ2-7, so the J call may be wrong. Germline lookup yields CDR1 SGHRS and CDR2 YFSETQ. There are 16 residues in the CDR3. The CDR3 loop is CASSLALAGGGYEQYF. DNA for the CDR3: TGCGCCAGCAGCTTGGCTTTGGCAGGGGGCGGGTACGAGCAGTACTTC.

The chain uses TRBV18 and TRBJ1-3; D unclear. This CDR3 contains 16 residues. Deletions cut 3 bases from V and 3 bases from J, with 15 bases between. Germline-derived CDR1 and CDR2 are KGHSH and LQKENI. The CDR3 reads CASSPNDGGNGNTIYF. The CDR3 DNA reads TGTGCCAGCTCACCGAACGATGGCGGGAATGGAAACACCATATATTTT.

This rearrangement joins TRBV5-1 to TRBJ2-7; 8 bases line up with TRBD2. The CDR3 loop spans 16 amino acids. V was clipped by 1 base and J by 6 bases; unmatched bases: 12. Germline loops: CDR1 SGHRS, CDR2 YFSETQ. CDR3 bases: TGCGCCAGCAGCTTGATGCCAGCGGGAGCCGCGGGCGAGCAGTACTTC. Its translation is CASSLMPAGAAGEQYF.

The chain joins TRBV19 to TRBJ1-3; perhaps TRBD1 as D (5 bases). Germline V gene sequence: CDR1 LNHDA, CDR2 SQIVND (reference sequence). V was trimmed by 6 bases and J by 0 bases, leaving 12 bases between them. The CDR3 loop spans 15 amino acids. For the CDR3, the DNA is TGTGCCAGTAGACTAACAGGACACTCTGGAAACACCATATATTTT. It is translated as CASRLTGHSGNTIYF.

The rearrangement uses TRBV19 and TRBJ2-1; 12 bases map to TRBD2. The germline V gene has CDR1 LNHDA and CDR2 SQIVND (reference sequence). V trimming: 3 bases; J trimming: 4 bases; junction bases outside the gene matches: 13. This CDR3 comprises 19 residues. For the CDR3, the DNA is TGTGCCAGTAGTATCCACCGCTCCCGGACTAGCGGGGATTACAATGAGCAGTTCTTC. Protein sequence: CASSIHRSRTSGDYNEQFF. Filled out from reference TRBV19 and TRBJ2-1, the complete variable domain reads DGGITQSPKYLFRKEGQNVTLSCEQNLNHDAMYWYRQDPGQGLRLIYYSQIVNDFQKGDIAEGYSVSREKKESFPLTVTSAQKNPTAFYLCASSIHRSRTSGDYNEQFFGPGTRLTVL.

V is TRBV28 and J is TRBJ1-2; TRBD1 matches at 12 bases. The trim removed 4 bases at V and 7 bases at J, leaving 4 bases unmatched. Per the germline V gene, CDR1 is MDHEN and CDR2 is SYDVKM. The CDR3 loop spans 14 amino acids. The CDR3 reads CASSSGQGARGYTF. Written as DNA, the CDR3 is TGTGCCAGCAGTTCGGGACAGGGGGCGCGTGGCTACACCTTC.

This chain joins TRBV13 and TRBJ2-1, with D possibly being TRBD1 (5 bases). V lost 5 bases and J lost 3, with 14 bases in between. This CDR3 region has 15 residues. Germline lookup yields CDR1 PRHDT and CDR2 FYEKMQ (reference sequence). The CDR3 bases are TGTGCCAGCAGCCCCCAGGGTGGAAGCTACAATGAGCAGTTCTTC. This sequence encodes CASSPQGGSYNEQFF. The complete variable domain, with remaining parts taken from reference TRBV13 and TRBJ2-1, reads AAGVIQSPRHLIKEKRETATLKCYPIPRHDTVYWYQQGPGQDPQFLISFYEKMQSDKGSIPDRFSAQQFSDYHSELNMSSLELGDSALYFCASSPQGGSYNEQFFGPGTRLTVL.

The chain uses TRBV2 and TRBJ1-1, with D tentatively TRBD1 (5 bases). The V gene lost 7 bases and the J gene lost 4 bases, with 7 bases spanning the gap. The CDR3 extends over 11 amino acids. From germline, CDR1 is SNHLY and CDR2 FYNNEI. CDR3 sequence: CASNRITEAFF. CDR3 nucleotides: TGTGCCAGCAACAGGATCACTGAAGCTTTCTTT. The variable domain in full, with the rest retrieved from reference TRBV2 and TRBJ1-1, is EPEVTQTPSHQVTQMGQEVILRCVPISNHLYFYWYRQILGQKVEFLVSFYNNEISEKSEIFDDQFSVERPDGSNFTLKIRSTKLEDSAMYFCASNRITEAFFGQGTRLTVV.

The rearrangement uses TRBV11-2 and TRBJ2-5; 11 bases align to TRBD1. The CDR3 runs 13 residues. Trimming cost V 4 bases and J 7 bases; bases outside gene matches: 2. Germline CDR1 SGHAT, CDR2 FQNNGV. The CDR3 loop is CASSSGQGATQYF. CDR3 DNA sequence: TGTGCCAGCAGCTCAGGACAGGGGGCGACCCAGTACTTC.